These 30 T cell receptor beta chains originate from one sample sequenced in a study of blood T cell repertoires in COVID-19. The assay was immunoSEQ multiplex PCR, and TCRdb's table has in-frame clones only and misses some. The sample contains about 36,000 clones, roughly 88% of which appear only once. Sequencing was done on a sample of peripheral blood. The receptors shown here come from a human donor in a cohort sampled during active COVID-19.

CDR3 amino acids: CASSLRGGGNTGELFF. The CDR3 DNA sequence: TGCGCCAGCAGCTTGAGAGGGGGCGGAAACACCGGGGAGCTGTTTTTT. The chain has TRBV5-1 and TRBJ2-2, with TRBD1 matching 7 bases. V was clipped by 1 base and J by 2 bases; unmatched bases: 5. Germline V gene sequence: CDR1 SGHRS, CDR2 YFSETQ. CDR3 length: 16 amino acids.

The chain combines TRBV9 with TRBJ2-7, with 9 bases matching TRBD1. Trimming at V came to 1 base and at J to 5 bases, leaving 7 bases not matched to a gene. The CDR3 covers 15 residues. Looked up from germline, CDR1 is SGDLS and CDR2 is YYNGEE. The CDR3 is CASSVRGQGPHEQYF. CDR3 bases: TGTGCCAGCAGCGTAAGGGGACAGGGCCCCCACGAGCAGTACTTC.

The chain couples TRBV27 to TRBJ2-1; 8 nucleotides align to TRBD2. Germline V gene sequence: CDR1 MNHEY, CDR2 SMNVEV (reference sequence). J gave up 0 bases and V 6 bases, and 1 base lay outside the gene matches. This CDR3 contains 14 residues. For the CDR3, the DNA is TGTGCCAGCAGCGGGGGGGTCTCCTACAATGAGCAGTTCTTC. It specifies CASSGGVSYNEQFF.

V gene TRBV29-1 combines with J gene TRBJ2-7, with D unresolved. The CDR3 spans 12 residues. V lost 4 bases, J lost 4 bases, and 11 bases lay in between. From germline, CDR1 is SQVTM and CDR2 ANQGSEA. The CDR3 here is CSVVLQHYEQYF. The CDR3 DNA follows: TGCAGCGTTGTATTACAGCATTACGAGCAGTACTTC.

The V gene is TRBV19, the J gene TRBJ2-4; D is ambiguous. Trimming removed 7 bases from V and 9 bases from J, with 19 bases in between. This CDR3 region has 14 residues. The germline V gene has CDR1 LNHDA and CDR2 SQIVND (reference sequence). CDR3 DNA sequence: TGTGCCAGTACCCCCACAACACTGGCAGGCATTCAGTACTTC. The encoded protein is CASTPTTLAGIQYF.

This chain joins TRBV11-2 and TRBJ1-1; TRBD1 aligns across 9 bases. Trimming took 2 bases from V and 5 from J; bases not matched to a gene: 6. Germline V lookup: CDR1 SGHAT, CDR2 FQNNGV. This CDR3 is 15 amino acids long. The CDR3 nucleotides are TGTGCCAGCAGCTTATGGGACAGGGCGGGGACTGAAGCTTTCTTT. Translation: CASSLWDRAGTEAFF.

This chain joins TRBV5-1 and TRBJ2-5; D ambiguous. Germline V gives CDR1 SGHRS, CDR2 YFSETQ. Trimming removed 4 bases at V and 4 bases at J, with 14 bases between. The CDR3 has 14 residues. The CDR3 here is CASSLGGPGETQYF. In DNA, the CDR3 is TGCGCCAGCAGCCTGGGCGGCCCCGGAGAGACCCAGTACTTC.

The J gene is TRBJ2-5, the V gene TRBV18, with a weak D call TRBD2 (5 bases). The CDR3 is 17 amino acids. Trimming took 0 bases from V and 3 from J, leaving 17 bases between them. CDR1 is KGHSH, CDR2 LQKENI, per germline. The CDR3: CASSPPPRGPEKETQYF. CDR3 in DNA: TGTGCCAGCTCACCACCCCCGCGCGGGCCGGAGAAAGAGACCCAGTACTTC.

The chain joins TRBV19 to TRBJ1-2; tentatively, D is TRBD1 (5 bases). The CDR3 is made up of 12 amino acids. V was shortened by 5 bases and J by 7 bases, with 11 bases between the two germline ends. Per the germline V gene, CDR1 is LNHDA and CDR2 is SQIVND (reference sequence). The chain's CDR3 is CASSSSGSGYTF. Written as DNA, the CDR3 is TGTGCCAGTAGTTCCTCAGGGTCTGGCTACACCTTC. Based on the CDR3 plus reference TRBV19 and TRBJ1-2, the full variable domain is DGGITQSPKYLFRKEGQNVTLSCEQNLNHDAMYWYRQDPGQGLRLIYYSQIVNDFQKGDIAEGYSVSREKKESFPLTVTSAQKNPTAFYLCASSSSGSGYTFGSGTRLTVV.

The chain recombines TRBV6-5 with TRBJ2-7; 8 positions match TRBD1. Trimming cost V 10 bases and J 4 bases; bases outside gene matches: 12. The CDR3 runs 14 residues. From germline, CDR1 is MNHEY and CDR2 SVGAGI. In DNA, the CDR3 is TGTGCCACCTTTGACGGGACAGGACTTTACGAGCAGTACTTC. Protein: CATFDGTGLYEQYF.

The gene calls are TRBV27 and TRBJ1-2; perhaps TRBD1 as D (6 bases). Germline values: CDR1 MNHEY, CDR2 SMNVEV (reference sequence). The CDR3 sequence is 15 residues long. V was trimmed by 0 bases and J by 4 bases, leaving 12 bases between them. DNA of the CDR3: TGTGCCAGCAGTTTATCGATAAGGGGGGGCTATGGCTACACCTTC. It is translated as CASSLSIRGGYGYTF.

This chain joins TRBV29-1 and TRBJ2-1; 10 nucleotides align to TRBD2. Losses at the gene ends were 3 bases for V and 7 bases for J; bases not matched to a gene: 0. The V gene's germline CDR1 is SQVTM and CDR2 ANQGSEA. The CDR3 is 12 residues long. The CDR3 is CSVDSGGNEQFF. The CDR3 coding sequence is TGCAGCGTTGATAGCGGGGGGAATGAGCAGTTCTTC.

CDR3: CASSEAPGQGNQPQHF. Written as DNA, the CDR3 is TGTGCCAGCAGTGAAGCGCCGGGACAGGGCAATCAGCCCCAGCATTTT. This chain connects TRBV6-1 to TRBJ1-5, with 8 bases aligning to TRBD1. The J segment lost 2 bases and the V segment lost 0 bases, leaving 3 bases of the junction unmatched. The CDR3 is made up of 16 amino acids. Germline V gives CDR1 MNHNS, CDR2 SASEGT.

The chain combines TRBV19 with TRBJ1-1; D unresolved. CDR3 size: 13 residues. Germline CDR1 and CDR2: LNHDA and SQIVND (reference sequence). The V end lost 5 bases, the J end lost 4 bases, and 11 bases lay between the germline ends. The CDR3 DNA reads as TGTGCCAGTAGTCCCGGGATGGGCACTGAAGCTTTCTTT. Translation: CASSPGMGTEAFF. The variable domain in full, with the rest retrieved from reference TRBV19 and TRBJ1-1, is DGGITQSPKYLFRKEGQNVTLSCEQNLNHDAMYWYRQDPGQGLRLIYYSQIVNDFQKGDIAEGYSVSREKKESFPLTVTSAQKNPTAFYLCASSPGMGTEAFFGQGTRLTVV.

The chain couples TRBV6-5 to TRBJ2-5; 7 nucleotides line up with TRBD1. The germline CDR1 and CDR2 sequences are MNHEY and SVGAGI. The CDR3 consists of 15 residues. V gave up 0 bases and J gave up 4 bases; unmatched junction bases: 5. CDR3 sequence (DNA): TGTGCCAGCAGTTACTCGGGGGACAGAGGAGAGACCCAGTACTTC. Translated: CASSYSGDRGETQYF.

The CDR3 region is CASSQVRGAGGYTF. DNA of the CDR3: TGTGCCAGCAGCCAAGTCCGGGGGGCAGGTGGCTACACCTTC. The V call is TRBV3-1 (or the pseudogene TRBV3-2), the J call TRBJ1-2; D is possibly TRBD1 (6 bases). Germline CDR1 and CDR2: LGHDT and YNNKEL (reference sequence). V lost 1 base and J 7 bases, leaving 13 bases between the germline ends. This CDR3 comprises 14 residues.

The rearrangement links TRBV9 to TRBJ2-5, with D possibly TRBD2 on 6 matching bases. Trimming stripped 4 bases from V and 5 bases from J, with 15 bases between. Germline CDR1 and CDR2: SGDLS and YYNGEE. This CDR3 has 14 residues. The CDR3 loop is CASSFALGGETQYF. The DNA for the CDR3 is TGTGCCAGCAGCTTCGCCCTTGGGGGGGAGACCCAGTACTTC.

V is TRBV28 and J is TRBJ1-6; D uncertain. This CDR3 region has 12 residues. CDR1 is MDHEN, CDR2 SYDVKM, per germline. Trimming stripped 6 bases from V and 10 bases from J, with 10 bases between. The CDR3 coding sequence is TGTGCCAGCAGCGATACTCCATCACCCCTCCACTTT. Amino acid sequence: CASSDTPSPLHF.

V gene TRBV6-5 combines with J gene TRBJ2-7; 8 bases match TRBD1. The ends lost 5 bases at V and 7 bases at J; junction bases unmatched: 13. The CDR3 totals 15 residues. Germline V lookup: CDR1 MNHEY, CDR2 SVGAGI. The CDR3 reads CASSPSDRDFLEQYF. In DNA form, the CDR3 reads TGTGCCAGCAGTCCCTCGGACAGGGATTTTTTAGAGCAGTACTTC.

The chain couples TRBV18 to TRBJ1-2; 8 bases agree with TRBD1. V trimming: 0 bases; J trimming: 6 bases; junction bases outside the gene matches: 0. Germline loops: CDR1 KGHSH, CDR2 LQKENI. This CDR3 has 13 residues. The CDR3 DNA sequence: TGTGCCAGCTCACCACCGACAGGGGATGGCTACACCTTC. Residues: CASSPPTGDGYTF.

J is TRBJ2-3 and V is TRBV15, with a weak D call TRBD2 (6 bases). Trimming cost V 4 bases and J 6 bases, with 14 bases left between them. CDR1 and CDR2 from the germline V gene are LNHNV and YYDKDF (reference sequence). This CDR3 spans 14 amino acids. The CDR3 protein is CATSTSGGSDTQYF. Here the CDR3 DNA reads TGTGCCACCAGCACTAGTGGGGGGTCGGATACGCAGTATTTT.

This sequence joins TRBV7-2 and TRBJ2-1; D is ambiguous. Trimming stripped 5 bases from V and 8 bases from J, with 25 bases between. The CDR3 sequence is 17 residues long. Germline V CDR1 and CDR2: SGHTA, FQGNSA. The CDR3 region has the DNA TGTGCCAGCAGCGCTAATCGAGCAGGCCGATCGGTATATGAGCAGTTCTTC. It is translated as CASSANRAGRSVYEQFF. The full variable domain, its missing parts supplied by reference TRBV7-2 and TRBJ2-1, is GAGVSQSPSNKVTEKGKDVELRCDPISGHTALYWYRQSLGQGLEFLIYFQGNSAPDKSGLPSDRFSAERTGGSVSTLTIQRTQQEDSAVYLCASSANRAGRSVYEQFFGPGTRLTVL.

The chain is built from TRBV6-5 and TRBJ1-2; 7 nucleotides line up with TRBD1. After removal of 6 bases from V and 6 bases from J, the junction contained 4 bases not matched to a gene. Per germline, CDR1 MNHEY and CDR2 SVGAGI. CDR3 length: 12 residues. CDR3: CASSWTGDGYTF. CDR3 nucleotides: TGTGCCAGCAGCTGGACAGGCGATGGCTACACCTTC.

This clone is a singleton in its sample. CDR3 in DNA: TGTGCCAGTACCCGGGATGGGACTCGAGGATCACCCCTCCACTTT. This translates into CASTRDGTRGSPLHF. This chain uses TRBV19 with TRBJ1-6, with D perhaps TRBD1 (5 bases). The CDR3 spans 15 residues. V was trimmed by 7 bases and J by 10 bases, leaving 20 bases between them. Germline V gene lookup returns CDR1 LNHDA and CDR2 SQIVND (reference sequence).

V gene TRBV19 combines with J gene TRBJ1-6, with TRBD1 matching 7 bases. The germline V gene has CDR1 LNHDA and CDR2 SQIVND (reference sequence). This CDR3 has 15 residues. V shed 3 bases, J shed 4 bases, and the junction held 3 bases outside the gene matches. CDR3: CASSIRDRYNSPLHF. CDR3 nucleotides: TGTGCCAGTAGTATCCGGGACAGATATAATTCACCCCTCCACTTT. Using reference TRBV19 and TRBJ1-6 for the parts outside the CDR3, the full variable domain is DGGITQSPKYLFRKEGQNVTLSCEQNLNHDAMYWYRQDPGQGLRLIYYSQIVNDFQKGDIAEGYSVSREKKESFPLTVTSAQKNPTAFYLCASSIRDRYNSPLHFGNGTRLTVT.

This clone has a single count. The chain has TRBV6-5 and TRBJ1-2; D is unresolved. CDR1 is MNHEY and CDR2 is SVGAGI in the germline V gene. The CDR3 covers 13 residues. The V end lost 4 bases, the J end lost 8 bases, and 14 bases lay between the germline ends. CDR3 residues: CASSSRGGNGYTF. In DNA form, the CDR3 reads TGTGCCAGCAGTTCTCGCGGTGGAAACGGCTACACCTTC.

The chain uses TRBV5-1 and TRBJ1-5; the match to TRBD1 covers 7 bases. The CDR3 sequence is 13 residues long. V shed 4 bases, J shed 6 bases, and the junction held 4 bases outside the gene matches. Germline-derived CDR1 and CDR2 are SGHRS and YFSETQ. CDR3 residues: CASSINRGQPQHF. The CDR3 bases are TGCGCCAGCAGCATAAACAGGGGTCAGCCCCAGCATTTT.

This clone was counted once. The chain has TRBV13 and TRBJ2-3; D uncertain. CDR1 is PRHDT, CDR2 FYEKMQ, per germline (reference sequence). This CDR3 has 14 amino acids. V was shortened by 10 bases and J by 4 bases, with 18 bases between the two germline ends. CDR3 amino acids: CATAAPSAPDTQYF. The CDR3 DNA is TGTGCCACCGCGGCGCCCTCCGCACCAGATACGCAGTATTTT.

This CDR3 is CASSDRDGNQPQHF. The CDR3, as DNA: TGTGCCAGCAGCGACAGGGATGGCAATCAGCCCCAGCATTTT. The gene calls are TRBV27 and TRBJ1-5; 7 bases match TRBD1. V shed 6 bases and J 2 bases; nucleotides not matched to a gene: 4. CDR3 size: 14 residues. Germline assignment: CDR1 MNHEY and CDR2 SMNVEV (reference sequence).

This chain joins TRBV4-1 and TRBJ2-7; 8 nucleotides match TRBD1. This CDR3 region has 13 residues. Losses at the gene ends were 5 bases for V and 7 bases for J; bases not matched to a gene: 7. Per germline, CDR1 MGHRA and CDR2 YSYEKL. CDR3 nucleotides: TGCGCCAGCAGCGAACAGGGGGTGAGAGAGCAGTACTTC. This sequence encodes CASSEQGVREQYF.